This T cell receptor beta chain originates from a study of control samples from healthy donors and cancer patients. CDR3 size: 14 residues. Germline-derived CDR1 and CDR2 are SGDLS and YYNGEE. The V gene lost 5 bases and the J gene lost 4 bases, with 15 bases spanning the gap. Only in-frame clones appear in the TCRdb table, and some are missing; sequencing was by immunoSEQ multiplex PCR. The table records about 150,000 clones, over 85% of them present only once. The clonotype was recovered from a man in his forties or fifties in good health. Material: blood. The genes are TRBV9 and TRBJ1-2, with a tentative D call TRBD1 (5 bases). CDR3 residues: CASRSSSGAYGYTF. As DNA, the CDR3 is TGTGCCAGCAGATCCAGCTCCGGGGCCTATGGCTACACCTTC.